This T cell receptor beta chain was sequenced for a study of cytomegalovirus exposure and HLA in healthy donors. Germline V gene data show CDR1 as SGHRS and CDR2 as YFSETQ. The CDR3 loop spans 18 amino acids. The V end lost 1 base, the J end lost 3 bases, and 23 bases lay between the germline ends. Amplification used 60 Vbeta primers and 13 Jbeta primers. Profiling relied on immunoSEQ multiplex PCR, and the TCRdb table lists in-frame clones only, not all of them. The repertoire consists of about 120,000 clones, with 72% occurring once and the leading ten covering 3% to 4.5%. Input material: PBMCs. The J gene is TRBJ2-7, the V gene TRBV5-1; TRBD2 might be the D (6 bases). This TCR was recovered from a man younger than 40 in good health and CMV-seronegative. CDR3 in amino acids: CASSLTPGRRGSGYEQYF. CDR3 in DNA: TGCGCCAGCAGCTTGACACCCGGGCGGAGGGGAAGTGGCTACGAGCAGTACTTC.